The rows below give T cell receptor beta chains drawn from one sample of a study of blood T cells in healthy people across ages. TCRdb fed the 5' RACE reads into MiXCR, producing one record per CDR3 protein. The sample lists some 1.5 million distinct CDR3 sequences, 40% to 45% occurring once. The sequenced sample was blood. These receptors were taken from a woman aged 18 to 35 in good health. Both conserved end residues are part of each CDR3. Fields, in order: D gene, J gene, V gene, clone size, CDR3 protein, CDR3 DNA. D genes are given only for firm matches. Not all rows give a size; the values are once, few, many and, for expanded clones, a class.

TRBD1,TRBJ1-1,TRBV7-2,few,CASEGGLVRNTEAFF,TGTGCCAGCGAAGGGGGCCTCGTGAGGAACACTGAAGCTTTCTTT
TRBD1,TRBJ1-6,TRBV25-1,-,CASSGRDRVNSPLHF,TGTGCCAGCAGTGGAAGAGACAGGGTGAATTCACCCCTCCACTTT
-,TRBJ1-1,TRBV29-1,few,CSVAPGAREAFF,TGCAGCGTTGCCCCAGGGGCACGGGAAGCTTTCTTT
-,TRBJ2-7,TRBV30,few,CAWNGGTYEQYF,TGTGCCTGGAACGGCGGGACCTACGAGCAGTACTTC
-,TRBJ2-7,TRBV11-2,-,CASSPLNGRAGEQYF,TGTGCCAGCAGCCCCCTCAACGGACGAGCTGGGGAGCAGTACTTC
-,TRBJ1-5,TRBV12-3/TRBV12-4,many,CASNQQGGQPQHF,TGTGCCAGCAATCAACAGGGAGGTCAGCCCCAGCATTTT
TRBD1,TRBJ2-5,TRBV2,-,CASSRPGQGLETQYF,TGTGCCAGCAGCAGACCGGGACAGGGTTTGGAGACCCAGTACTTC
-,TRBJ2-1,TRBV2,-,CATRVSSYNEQFF,TGTGCCACCAGGGTGAGCTCCTACAATGAGCAGTTCTTC
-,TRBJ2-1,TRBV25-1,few,CASSEVGGRPSYNEQFF,TGTGCCAGCAGTGAAGTGGGGGGTCGACCTTCTTACAATGAGCAGTTCTTC
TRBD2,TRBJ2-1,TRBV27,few,CASSLGASGNYNEQFF,TGTGCCAGCAGTTTAGGGGCTAGCGGGAACTACAATGAGCAGTTCTTC
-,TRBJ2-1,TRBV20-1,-,CSAPTVNEQFF,TGCAGTGCCCCGACAGTCAATGAGCAGTTCTTC
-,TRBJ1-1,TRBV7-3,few,CASSASSGRNTEAFF,TGTGCCAGCAGCGCCTCCTCGGGAAGGAACACTGAAGCTTTCTTT
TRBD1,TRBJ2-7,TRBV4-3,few,CASSQETGVYYEQYF,TGCGCCAGCAGCCAAGAGACAGGGGTTTACTACGAGCAGTACTTC
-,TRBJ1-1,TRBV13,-,CASSSLLGNTEAFF,TGTGCCAGCAGCTCCCTTTTAGGAAACACTGAAGCTTTCTTT
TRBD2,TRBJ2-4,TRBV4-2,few,CASSRLAGAGDIQYF,TGTGCCAGCAGCCGACTAGCGGGGGCGGGGGACATTCAGTACTTC
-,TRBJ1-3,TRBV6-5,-,CASRPRQDGAGNTIYF,TGTGCCAGCAGACCCCGTCAGGACGGTGCTGGAAACACCATATATTTT
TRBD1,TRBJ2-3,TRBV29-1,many,CSVGGRGTDTQYF,TGCAGCGTTGGAGGCAGGGGGACAGATACGCAGTATTTT
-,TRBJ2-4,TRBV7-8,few,CASSPGPPKNIQYF,TGTGCCAGCAGTCCGGGACCACCTAAAAACATTCAGTACTTC
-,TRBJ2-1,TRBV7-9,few,CASSLEGFEQFF,TGTGCCAGCAGCTTAGAAGGGTTTGAGCAGTTCTTC
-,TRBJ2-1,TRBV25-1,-,CASSEGYGYQETQFF,TGTGCCAGCAGTGAAGGTTACGGATACCAAGAGACCCAGTTCTTC
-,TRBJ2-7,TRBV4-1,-,CASSQDGGTAIYEQYF,TGCGCCAGCAGCCAAGATGGCGGGACAGCCATCTACGAGCAGTACTTC
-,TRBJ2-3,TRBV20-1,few,CSATLETDTQYF,TGCAGTGCTACGCTAGAGACAGATACGCAGTATTTT
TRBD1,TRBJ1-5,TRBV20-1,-,CSAMRGTGDSNQPQHF,TGCAGTGCCATGAGAGGGACAGGGGACTCCAATCAGCCCCAGCATTTT
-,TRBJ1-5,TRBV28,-,CASSSLPARSNQPQHF,TGTGCCAGCAGTTCCCTTCCCGCCCGTAGCAATCAGCCCCAGCATTTT
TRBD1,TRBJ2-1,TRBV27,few,CASSPLTGGHYNEQFF,TGTGCCAGCAGTCCCTTGACAGGGGGTCACTACAATGAGCAGTTCTTC
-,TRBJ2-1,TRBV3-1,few,CASSLKRGGRIYNEQFF,TGTGCCAGCAGCCTCAAAAGAGGGGGTCGTATCTACAATGAGCAGTTCTTC
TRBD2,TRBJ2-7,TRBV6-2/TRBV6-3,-,CASRVSGRLPYEQYF,TGTGCCAGCAGGGTTAGCGGGAGACTTCCCTACGAGCAGTACTTC
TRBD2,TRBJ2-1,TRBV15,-,CATSRDGTSAPVGCNEQFF,TGTGCCACCAGCAGAGATGGAACTAGCGCCCCGGTGGGTTGCAATGAGCAGTTCTTC
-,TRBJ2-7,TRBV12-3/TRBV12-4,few,CASTSRSSYEQYF,TGTGCCAGCACTTCTAGGAGCTCCTACGAGCAGTACTTC
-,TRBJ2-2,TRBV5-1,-,CASSLLFANTGELFF,TGCGCCAGCAGCTTGCTGTTCGCGAACACCGGGGAGCTGTTTTTT
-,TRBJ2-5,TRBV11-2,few,CASSLAGWEYNEQYF,TGTGCCAGCAGCTTAGCTGGCTGGGAATACAATGAGCAGTACTTC
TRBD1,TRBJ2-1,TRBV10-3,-,CAIRDSDRGNYNEQFF,TGTGCCATCAGGGACTCGGACAGGGGGAATTACAATGAGCAGTTCTTC
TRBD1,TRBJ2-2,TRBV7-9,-,CASSNLRDRGLRANTGELFF,TGTGCCAGCAGCAATCTCCGGGACAGGGGACTTCGGGCGAACACCGGGGAGCTGTTTTTT
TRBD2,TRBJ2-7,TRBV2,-,CASRTSWASLEQYF,TGTGCCAGCCGGACTAGCTGGGCATCTCTCGAGCAGTACTTC
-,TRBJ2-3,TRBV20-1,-,CSARHGPTDTQYF,TGCAGTGCTAGACACGGGCCCACAGATACGCAGTATTTT
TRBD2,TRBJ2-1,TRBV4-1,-,CASKERGDNEQFF,TGCGCCAGCAAAGAGCGGGGGGACAATGAGCAGTTCTTC
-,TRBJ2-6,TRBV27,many,CASSLSTGANVLTF,TGTGCCAGCAGTTTATCTACTGGGGCCAACGTCCTGACTTTC
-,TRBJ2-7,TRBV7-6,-,CASSPRGRVTYEQYF,TGTGCCAGCAGCCCCCGGGGAAGGGTCACCTACGAGCAGTACTTC
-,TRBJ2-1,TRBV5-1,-,CASSRGTLHYNEQFF,TGCGCCAGCAGCAGGGGGACTCTACACTACAATGAGCAGTTCTTC
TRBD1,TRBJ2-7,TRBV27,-,CASGRDSDYEQYF,TGTGCCAGCGGAAGGGACAGTGACTACGAGCAGTACTTC
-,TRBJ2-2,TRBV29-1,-,CSVHRTGELFF,TGCAGCGTCCATAGGACCGGGGAGCTGTTTTTT
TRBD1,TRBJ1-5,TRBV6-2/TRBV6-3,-,CASSTGALGNQPQHF,TGTGCCAGCAGTACAGGGGCCCTGGGCAATCAGCCCCAGCATTTT
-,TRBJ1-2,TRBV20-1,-,CSASHGAHGYTF,TGCAGTGCTAGTCACGGGGCCCATGGCTACACCTTC
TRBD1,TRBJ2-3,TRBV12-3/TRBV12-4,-,CASSAPGGTSDTQYF,TGTGCCAGCAGTGCGCCAGGGGGCACCTCAGATACGCAGTATTTT
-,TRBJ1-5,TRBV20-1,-,CSASKWVGTVVSGNQPQHF,TGCAGTGCTTCAAAGTGGGTGGGGACTGTCGTTTCGGGCAATCAGCCCCAGCATTTT
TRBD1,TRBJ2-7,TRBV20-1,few,CSARGFSVGDRIDRSSYEQYF,TGCAGTGCTAGAGGTTTTTCAGTGGGGGACAGAATAGATCGAAGCTCCTACGAGCAGTACTTC
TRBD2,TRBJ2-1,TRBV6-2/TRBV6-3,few,CASSPRFSGRDNEQFF,TGTGCCAGCAGTCCCCGGTTTAGCGGGCGAGACAATGAGCAGTTCTTC
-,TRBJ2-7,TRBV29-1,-,CSVEWEAHEQYF,TGCAGCGTTGAGTGGGAGGCTCACGAGCAGTACTTC